The 10 T cell receptor beta chains listed next were all sequenced from one sample in a study of CD4 and CD8 cells across lung adenocarcinoma regions. MiXCR, run by TCRdb on the PCR reads, gives a single entry per CDR3 protein. The sample shows 9,500 to 12,000 distinct CDR3 sequences, approximately 53% of them seen only once. The specimen was CD4+ T cells from the center of a lung tumor. These receptors were obtained from a male donor with lung adenocarcinoma. The CD4 and CD8 labels of this study may be unreliable.

The CDR3 region has the DNA TGTGCCAGGGGGGAAGGGCGCAGTCCCACAGATACGCAGTACTTC. This encodes CARGEGRSPTDTQYF. The chain employs TRBV6-1 and TRBJ2-3; either TRBD1 or TRBD2 may fit D (5 bases each). The J call could be wrong; TRBJ2-7 is a better fit for the DNA end. CDR3 size: 15 residues. Germline V gives CDR1 MNHNS, CDR2 SASEGT.

Relative to its sample, this clonotype is medium-sized. The CDR3 nucleotides read TGTGCCAGCAGCTTAGTGGCTAGCCGCACAGATACGCAGTATTTT. It encodes CASSLVASRTDTQYF. The chain combines TRBV7-2 with TRBJ2-3, with D possibly matching TRBD2 (5 bases). The V end was cut by 1 base, the J end by 1 base, with 9 bases between. Germline CDR1 reads SGHTA; CDR2 reads FQGNSA. There are 15 residues in the CDR3.

The chain is built from TRBV5-1 and TRBJ2-1; D may be TRBD1 or TRBD2 (5 bases each). With the DNA end fitting TRBJ2-7 better, the J assignment may be wrong. Germline V CDR1 and CDR2: SGHRS, YFSETQ. CDR3 length: 17 residues. CDR3 sequence (DNA): TGCGCCAGCAGCTTCGGGGCGCGGCTAGTGTGGCACAATGAGCAGTACTTC. Amino acid sequence: CASSFGARLVWHNEQYF.

This clonotype ranks as medium-sized. J is TRBJ2-7 and V is TRBV7-6, with no clear D. Germline V gives CDR1 SGHVS, CDR2 FNYEAQ. The V end lost 2 bases, the J end lost 0 bases, and 8 bases lay between the germline ends. This CDR3 has 14 amino acids. The CDR3 DNA reads TGTGCCAGCAGCTTACAGTTAAGCTCCTACGAGCAGTACTTC. The encoded protein is CASSLQLSSYEQYF.

The V and J genes are TRBV18 and TRBJ2-5, with 9 positions matching TRBD2. The J call may be incorrect, as the DNA end agrees better with TRBJ2-7. The CDR3 is 19 amino acids. In germline, CDR1 is KGHSH, CDR2 LQKENI. The CDR3 loop reads CASSPPNRAGLAITYEQYF. CDR3 nucleotides: TGTGCCAGCTCACCACCCAACAGGGCCGGACTAGCGATTACCTACGAGCAGTACTTC.

This clonotype occurred once. This sequence joins TRBV6-1 and TRBJ2-4; D unclear. The DNA end is a closer match to TRBJ2-1, so the J assignment may be wrong. Looked up from germline, CDR1 is MNHNS and CDR2 is SASEGT. The CDR3 spans 13 residues. This chain's CDR3 is CASSTTEVAEQFF. The CDR3 nucleotides read TGTGCCAGCAGTACGACTGAGGTCGCTGAGCAGTTCTTC.

By proportion, this clonotype is large. The chain uses TRBV27 and TRBJ2-2; 7 bases are a match to TRBD1. Germline CDR1 MNHEY, CDR2 SMNVEV (reference sequence). Trimming cost V 6 bases and J 5 bases; bases outside gene matches: 6. This CDR3 spans 14 amino acids. CDR3 sequence (DNA): TGTGCCAGCAGACAGGGGCTGGTTACCGGGGAGCTGTTTTTT. It encodes CASRQGLVTGELFF.

The chain recombines TRBV7-9 with TRBJ2-3, with 13 bases aligning to TRBD2. V lost 2 bases and J lost 3; bases outside the gene matches: 20. The CDR3 runs 22 residues. Germline CDR1 is SEHNR and CDR2 is FQNEAQ (reference sequence). This CDR3 reads CASSLKVLAGLAGAGITDTQYF. In DNA form, the CDR3 reads TGTGCCAGCAGCTTAAAGGTTTTGGCAGGACTAGCGGGAGCGGGCATAACAGATACGCAGTATTTT.

Note on this clonotype: One end of the junction fails to match germline, which may point to a read error. The rearrangement uses TRBV6-1 and TRBJ2-3; 8 bases line up with TRBD2. The CDR3 totals 15 residues. Germline CDR1 MNHNS, CDR2 SASEGT. The CDR3 coding sequence is TGTGCCAGCAGTGAGAGTGGCGGGGGGCCAGAGACGCAGTATTTC. This encodes CASSESGGGPETQYF.

Points on this clonotype: Germline is not matched at one junction end, which may reflect a read error. V gene TRBV6-1 combines with J gene TRBJ2-2; the match to TRBD1 covers 7 bases. The CDR3 is made up of 14 amino acids. Germline CDR1 is MNHNS and CDR2 is SASEGT. As DNA, the CDR3 is TGTGCCAGCAGTGCGTACATGAGCACAGGGGAGCTGTATTTT. Encoded protein: CASSAYMSTGELYF.